Below, 15 T cell receptor beta chains from the same sample are listed, as sequenced in a study of blood T cell repertoires in COVID-19 (dated by TCRdb to the early 2020s). Receptor amplification or capture employed the immunoSEQ multiplex PCR assay. Here the immuneACCESS table is served through TCRdb, limited to in-frame sequences with V and J called. Missing clones are a known gap in these copies; in checked studies unresolved V genes cover under half, and the rest lacks a known reason. The sample table lists 50,000 to 65,000 clones, under 80% of them with a count of one. Clones ranked in the top ten supply 51% of the sample. The sample was PBMCs or T cells enriched from blood (not recorded which). The receptors shown here come from an older woman who had been exposed to COVID-19.

This clone was observed a single time. The chain has TRBV7-8 and TRBJ2-7; D might be TRBD2 (5 bases). Germline values: CDR1 SGHVS, CDR2 FQNEAQ. The CDR3 is 15 residues long. V lost 5 bases to trimming and J lost 2 bases, with 16 bases between them. The CDR3 DNA sequence: TGTGCCAGCAGCCCCGCCCGCGGGCGGGCCTACGAGCAGTACTTC. This sequence encodes CASSPARGRAYEQYF. The full variable domain, in which reference TRBV7-8 and TRBJ2-7 provide the parts outside the CDR3, is GAGVSQSPRYKVAKRGQDVALRCDPISGHVSLFWYQQALGQGPEFLTYFQNEAQLDKSGLPSDRFFAERPEGSVSTLKIQRTQQEDSAVYLCASSPARGRAYEQYFGPGTRLTVT.

V usage is TRBV28 and J usage is TRBJ1-4; 7 positions match TRBD1. CDR3 length: 15 residues. The germline V gene has CDR1 MDHEN and CDR2 SYDVKM. V trimming: 5 bases; J trimming: 6 bases; junction bases outside the gene matches: 9. CDR3 sequence reads: CASSLIRQGYEKLFF. The CDR3 coding sequence is TGTGCCAGCAGTCTCATAAGACAGGGTTATGAAAAACTGTTTTTT.

The genes are TRBV28 and TRBJ1-5, with a possible D match to TRBD1 (6 bases). V lost 6 bases to trimming and J lost 6 bases, with 15 bases between them. CDR1 and CDR2 (germline): MDHEN, SYDVKM. This CDR3 spans 14 amino acids. DNA for the CDR3: TGTGCCAGCAGACCGCAGGGGCCGGGTCAGCCCCAGCATTTT. It codes for CASRPQGPGQPQHF. Full variable domain (remainder filled in from reference TRBV28 and TRBJ1-5): DVKVTQSSRYLVKRTGEKVFLECVQDMDHENMFWYRQDPGLGLRLIYFSYDVKMKEKGDIPEGYSVSREKKERFSLILESASTNQTSMYLCASRPQGPGQPQHFGDGTRLSIL.

The rearrangement joins TRBV27 to TRBJ1-5; no reliable D call. The CDR3 extends over 14 amino acids. CDR1 MNHEY and CDR2 SMNVEV come from the germline V gene (reference sequence). V was pared by 2 bases and J by 4 bases, with 9 bases between. CDR3 sequence: CASSLDGRNQPQHF. For the CDR3, the DNA is TGTGCCAGCAGTTTAGACGGGAGAAATCAGCCCCAGCATTTT.

In its sample, this clone was seen once. The chain employs TRBV6-5 and TRBJ2-1, with D perhaps matching TRBD2 (5 bases). The CDR3 covers 12 residues. V was shortened by 8 bases and J by 11 bases, with 16 bases between the two germline ends. Germline lookup yields CDR1 MNHEY and CDR2 SVGAGI. CDR3 coding DNA: TGTGCCAGCTCCCGCGGGTCAAATCAGCAGTTCTTC. This encodes CASSRGSNQQFF.

This clone was observed a handful of times. The chain has TRBV7-9 and TRBJ1-5; no clear D gene. V was clipped by 2 bases and J by 6 bases, with 8 bases between them. Germline assignment: CDR1 SEHNR and CDR2 FQNEAQ (reference sequence). This CDR3 has 13 residues. CDR3 residues: CASSLTSSQPQHF. The DNA for the CDR3 is TGTGCCAGCAGCTTAACTAGTTCTCAGCCCCAGCATTTT.

The V gene is TRBV19, the J gene TRBJ1-6; D possibly corresponds to TRBD1 (6 bases). V shed 8 bases and J shed 10 bases, with 12 bases lying between them. Germline V lookup: CDR1 LNHDA, CDR2 SQIVND (reference sequence). The CDR3 loop spans 12 amino acids. CDR3 bases: TGTGCCAGTCGGAACAGGGACTCACCCCTCCACTTT. It specifies CASRNRDSPLHF. Looking up the rest from reference TRBV19 and TRBJ1-6 gives the full variable domain: DGGITQSPKYLFRKEGQNVTLSCEQNLNHDAMYWYRQDPGQGLRLIYYSQIVNDFQKGDIAEGYSVSREKKESFPLTVTSAQKNPTAFYLCASRNRDSPLHFGNGTRLTVT.

This chain uses TRBV12-3 or TRBV12-4 with TRBJ1-6; no definite D call. Trimming cost V 5 bases and J 4 bases, with 6 bases left between them. The CDR3 is made up of 13 amino acids. CDR3 loop: CASSGEYNSPLHF. CDR3 DNA sequence: TGTGCCAGCAGTGGGGAGTATAATTCACCCCTCCACTTT.

This chain connects TRBV20-1 to TRBJ1-1; possible D gene TRBD1, 6 bases. Germline V gene sequence: CDR1 DFQATT, CDR2 SNEGSKA (reference sequence). The CDR3 has 11 amino acids. V was trimmed by 7 bases and J by 4 bases, leaving 10 bases between them. The CDR3 loop reads CSVTQGTEAFF. CDR3 nucleotides: TGCAGTGTAACACAGGGCACTGAAGCTTTCTTT.

CDR3 nucleotide sequence: TGTGCCAGTAGTATGGTAGGGACAGGGTTTGCTGGCTACACCTTC. This sequence encodes CASSMVGTGFAGYTF. The rearrangement links TRBV19 to TRBJ1-2, with 9 bases lining up with TRBD1. The CDR3 is made up of 15 amino acids. Germline CDR1 LNHDA, CDR2 SQIVND (reference sequence). J lost 7 bases, V lost 3 bases, and 9 bases had no gene match.

At least ten counts were recorded for this clone. The V gene is TRBV10-3, the J gene TRBJ1-3, with 10 bases lining up with TRBD1. Germline-derived CDR1 and CDR2 are ENHRY and SYGVKD. The junction had 15 bases not matched to a gene; V was cut back by 10 bases and J by 0 bases. This CDR3 is 18 amino acids long. The CDR3 protein is CATISTRDRGFSGNTIYF. Written as DNA, the CDR3 is TGTGCCACCATAAGCACCCGGGACAGGGGCTTCTCTGGAAACACCATATATTTT.

The chain links TRBV6-5 to TRBJ1-5; TRBD1 matches 8 bases. Germline CDR1 and CDR2: MNHEY and SVGAGI. J gave up 1 base and V 6 bases, and 5 bases lay outside the gene matches. This CDR3 spans 15 amino acids. This CDR3 is CASSSGGGSNQPQHF. In DNA, the CDR3 is TGTGCCAGCAGCTCAGGGGGCGGAAGCAATCAGCCCCAGCATTTT.

The chain couples TRBV9 to TRBJ2-7; TRBD1 agrees at 9 bases. The CDR3 runs to 13 residues. The junction had 7 bases not matched to a gene; V was cut back by 10 bases and J by 2 bases. Germline-derived CDR1 and CDR2 are SGDLS and YYNGEE. CDR3 nucleotide sequence: TGTGCCGCAGGGGACAGGGCACCCTACGAGCAGTACTTC. Protein sequence: CAAGDRAPYEQYF.

The rearrangement joins TRBV5-4 to TRBJ1-5; a weak D match, TRBD1 (6 bases). V gave up 0 bases and J gave up 8 bases, with 6 bases separating them. This CDR3 comprises 12 residues. CDR1 is SGHNT, CDR2 YYREEE, per germline (reference sequence). In nucleotides, the CDR3 is TGTGCCAGCAGCTTGGACAGGGAGCCCCAGCATTTT. It translates to CASSLDREPQHF.

The J gene is TRBJ2-7, the V gene TRBV5-8, with D possibly being TRBD2 (5 bases). CDR3 length: 13 amino acids. Trimming removed 5 bases from V and 6 bases from J, with 15 bases in between. Per germline, CDR1 SGHTS and CDR2 YDEGEE. CDR3 in amino acids: CASRLGSRLEQYF. The CDR3 DNA reads as TGTGCCAGCAGACTAGGATCCAGGCTCGAGCAGTACTTC.